This is a list of T cell receptor beta chains from one sample in a study of blood T cell repertoires in COVID-19. TCRdb's table, derived via immunoSEQ multiplex PCR, lists solely in-frame clones and lacks some. The sample holds over 35,000 clones; about 83% are singletons and the top ten take roughly 4.3%. Specimen: peripheral blood. The receptor set was obtained from a man aged 35 to 55 with COVID-19, enrolled during active disease. CDR3s include the opening cysteine and the closing phenylalanine or tryptophan. A D gene is named only where the DNA matches it firmly. Only part of the rows carry a size: once, few, many, or a class if the clone is expanded.

DNA	CDR3	D	size	J	V
TGTGCCAGTACCCGAGAGGGACAGGGGTTCCCCTGGGCTGAAGCTTTCTTT	CASTREGQGFPWAEAFF	TRBD1	.	TRBJ1-1	TRBV19
TGTGCCAGCAGTTTAATGCTAGCGGATCAAGAGACCCAGTACTTC	CASSLMLADQETQYF	TRBD2	.	TRBJ2-5	TRBV28
TGTGCCAGCAGCTTAGACGGGAGCACCTACAATGAGCAGTTCTTC	CASSLDGSTYNEQFF	.	few	TRBJ2-1	TRBV7-2
TGCAGCGTTGTTGGACAGGGAAGAGAGACCCAGTACTTC	CSVVGQGRETQYF	TRBD1	.	TRBJ2-5	TRBV29-1
TGTGCCAGCAGTTTATTCCGGGAGTCGTACCAAGAGACCCAGTACTTC	CASSLFRESYQETQYF	.	.	TRBJ2-5	TRBV28
TGCAGTGCTAGAGTTTCCGGGACCCAGTACTTC	CSARVSGTQYF	.	.	TRBJ2-5	TRBV20-1
TGTGCCAGCAGCCTGGACAGGGCCGAATCTCTCCGAAGCGGGCAGTACTTC	CASSLDRAESLRSGQYF	TRBD1	.	TRBJ2-7	TRBV5-4
TGTGCCAGCAGCTCAGGGGCCTACACTGAAGCTTTCTTT	CASSSGAYTEAFF	.	.	TRBJ1-1	TRBV7-6
TGTGCCAGCAGCCCTTGGCGGGAGTCCTACGAGCAGTACTTC	CASSPWRESYEQYF	TRBD2	.	TRBJ2-7	TRBV7-9
TGCGCCAGCGGCGACCGGGACAGGGGACTCGACGTGCACTTC	CASGDRDRGLDVHF	TRBD1	.	TRBJ2-7	TRBV5-1
TGTGCCAGCACCGGCGCGTGGGGGGATGGCGAGCAGTACTTC	CASTGAWGDGEQYF	.	.	TRBJ2-7	TRBV2
TGCGCCAGCAGCCAAAATGGTCTATCCCAAGAGACCCAGTACTTC	CASSQNGLSQETQYF	.	.	TRBJ2-5	TRBV4-1
TGCGCCAGCAGCTCGACGCTCGGGACAGGAGAATACGAGCAGTACTTC	CASSSTLGTGEYEQYF	TRBD1	few	TRBJ2-7	TRBV5-1
TGTGCCAGCAGCGTAGAAGAGACAGGGGATGGCTACACCTTC	CASSVEETGDGYTF	TRBD1	.	TRBJ1-2	TRBV9
TGTGCCAGCAGCTTAGATACGGGGGGATACACCGGGGAGCTGTTTTTT	CASSLDTGGYTGELFF	TRBD2	.	TRBJ2-2	TRBV11-2
TGTGCCAGTATCGACTTCCGGGACAGCAACTATGGCTACACCTTC	CASIDFRDSNYGYTF	TRBD1	.	TRBJ1-2	TRBV19
TGTGCCACCGACACAGGGTTTGGCTACACCTTC	CATDTGFGYTF	.	.	TRBJ1-2	TRBV28
TGTGCCAGCAGAGTTGGGACAGGGGGCTGGGAGACCCAGTACTTC	CASRVGTGGWETQYF	TRBD1	.	TRBJ2-5	TRBV2
TGTGCCAGCAGTTTATGGGGGAAAGGGGAAGAGACCCAGTACTTC	CASSLWGKGEETQYF	.	.	TRBJ2-5	TRBV28
TGCGCCAGCAGCCCCGCGGGACAGAAAGGCTACACCTTC	CASSPAGQKGYTF	TRBD1	once	TRBJ1-2	TRBV5-1
TGTGCCAGCAGCTCAGGGGAATATAATTCACCCCTCCACTTT	CASSSGEYNSPLHF	.	.	TRBJ1-6	TRBV11-3
TGTGCCAGCAGCCTAGACAGGGGCACCTCTGGCTACACCTTC	CASSLDRGTSGYTF	TRBD1	once	TRBJ1-2	TRBV14
TGCAGTGCTAGTCGACTAGCGGGAGGGGTAGATACGCAGTATTTT	CSASRLAGGVDTQYF	TRBD2	.	TRBJ2-3	TRBV20-1
TGCGCCAGCAGCCACAGGGCTAGCGGGAGAGAGACCCAGTACTTC	CASSHRASGRETQYF	TRBD2	.	TRBJ2-5	TRBV4-1
TGTGCTAGTGGACGTACCGGGACTAGCATCAACGAGCAGTACTTC	CASGRTGTSINEQYF	TRBD2	.	TRBJ2-7	TRBV12-5
TGTGCCAGCAGCCGAGGACATTCGCAGGTTGGCACTGAAGCTTTCTTT	CASSRGHSQVGTEAFF	.	.	TRBJ1-1	TRBV7-8
TGTGCCAGCAGCTCAGGCCGGAAGGCTGGCTCTGGGGCCAACGTCCTGACTTTC	CASSSGRKAGSGANVLTF	.	.	TRBJ2-6	TRBV9
TGTGCCAGCAGCTCATACAGAAATGGTACGCAGTATTTT	CASSSYRNGTQYF	.	.	TRBJ2-3	TRBV7-3
TGTGCCAGCAAACCCCAGGGGAAGTTAGATGGCTACACCTTC	CASKPQGKLDGYTF	.	.	TRBJ1-2	TRBV6-5
TGTGCCAGCCGGGACAGGACGACTGAAGCTTTCTTT	CASRDRTTEAFF	TRBD1	.	TRBJ1-1	TRBV2
TGTGCCGGGTTAGTCTGGGTTCAGGGGGCCTATCAGCCCCAGCATTTT	CAGLVWVQGAYQPQHF	TRBD1	.	TRBJ1-5	TRBV3-1/TRBV3-2
TGTGCTAGTGGTTTCCAGGGAACTGAAGCTTTCTTT	CASGFQGTEAFF	.	.	TRBJ1-1	TRBV12-5
TGTGCCAGCAGCCCGACTAGCGATTGGACCGGGGAGCTGTTTTTT	CASSPTSDWTGELFF	TRBD2	.	TRBJ2-2	TRBV7-9
TGTGCCAGCAATCTGTGGGGGGATCAGCCCCAGCATTTT	CASNLWGDQPQHF	.	.	TRBJ1-5	TRBV12-3/TRBV12-4
TGTGCCAGCAGCCAAGGCGGGGGGACTGAGCAGTACTTC	CASSQGGGTEQYF	TRBD2	.	TRBJ2-7	TRBV14
TGTGCCAGCAGTTTAAGGGGGATCTATGGCTACACCTTC	CASSLRGIYGYTF	.	.	TRBJ1-2	TRBV28
TGTGCCAGCAGTTTACTGGGGCGGGGGGCAAATTCACCCCTCCACTTT	CASSLLGRGANSPLHF	.	.	TRBJ1-6	TRBV28